The 10 T cell receptor beta chains below come from one sample, sequenced in a study of CD8 T cells in cerebrospinal fluid in Alzheimer's disease. Following a re-call of the 10x single-cell sequencing reads, TCRdb has one entry per CDR3 protein and lacks DNA. The table counts about 560 distinct CDR3 sequences; approximately 10% lies in the top ten. Sequenced: cerebrospinal fluid. These receptors all stem from a human donor with Parkinson's disease.

This clonotype is large (0.1 to 1%) by frequency. V gene TRBV7-8 combines with J gene TRBJ2-7; TCRdb selects TRBD1, and the lack of DNA leaves this call unchecked. This CDR3 comprises 14 residues. Per germline, CDR1 SGHVS and CDR2 FQNEAQ. The CDR3 is CASSLDQGTHEQYF.

In terms of frequency, this clonotype is large. The V call is TRBV6-2 or TRBV6-3, the J call TRBJ2-6. Germline CDR1 MNHEY, CDR2 SVGEGT. The CDR3 length is 13 residues. The CDR3 is CASTYSGANVLTF.

This clonotype is identified as large from frequency. The J gene is TRBJ2-3, the V gene TRBV21-1; the D call from TCRdb, TRBD1, cannot be confirmed without DNA. TRBV21-1 is recorded as a pseudogene. The CDR3 consists of 19 residues. CDR3 protein: CASSKQPNGDPGSTDTQYF.

Measured by frequency, this clonotype is large. V gene TRBV19 combines with J gene TRBJ1-5; TCRdb's D gene call, TRBD1, goes unchecked for lack of DNA. The CDR3 is made up of 13 amino acids. Germline CDR1 reads LNHDA; CDR2 reads SQIVND (reference sequence). The CDR3 reads CASRGQSNQPQHF. Full variable domain (missing parts from reference TRBV19 and TRBJ1-5): DGGITQSPKYLFRKEGQNVTLSCEQNLNHDAMYWYRQDPGQGLRLIYYSQIVNDFQKGDIAEGYSVSREKKESFPLTVTSAQKNPTAFYLCASRGQSNQPQHFGDGTRLSIL.

This clonotype is classed as large by frequency. The V and J genes are TRBV5-1 and TRBJ2-1; the D gene TCRdb calls, TRBD2, cannot be checked with no DNA. This CDR3 spans 13 amino acids. The germline V gene has CDR1 SGHRS and CDR2 YFSETQ. CDR3 sequence: CASSARLANEQFF.

This clonotype ranks as medium-sized in terms of frequency. The chain uses TRBV7-8 and TRBJ1-5; there is no DNA to check the TCRdb D call of TRBD1. The CDR3 has 14 residues. Germline V gene sequence: CDR1 SGHVS, CDR2 FQNEAQ. CDR3 sequence: CASSLEGSVQPQHF.

This clonotype is large by frequency. This sequence joins TRBV4-3 and TRBJ2-1; TCRdb proposes TRBD1, but this gene call is untestable without DNA. CDR1 and CDR2 (germline): LGHNA, YSLEER. The length of the CDR3 is 16 residues. The chain's CDR3 is CASSQDWPGQGYEQFF.

This clonotype is classed as medium-sized by frequency. The chain uses TRBV6-5 and TRBJ1-5; TCRdb designates TRBD1, a call that cannot be tested without DNA. CDR3 length: 17 residues. Germline lookup yields CDR1 MNHEY and CDR2 SVGAGI. The chain's CDR3 is CASSPQVGGWSNQPQHF.

This clonotype is classed as large by frequency. The chain recombines TRBV4-1 with TRBJ2-1. The germline gives CDR1 MGHRA, CDR2 YSYEKL. The CDR3 has 15 amino acids. This CDR3 reads CASSQEKGSYNEQFF.

This clonotype ranks as medium-sized in terms of frequency. The chain links TRBV28 to TRBJ1-1. The CDR3 totals 14 residues. Germline CDR1 is MDHEN and CDR2 is SYDVKM. CDR3: CASSSPTLNTEAFF.